This T cell receptor beta chain was captured by sequencing in a study of blood T cell repertoires in COVID-19. Study at large: Samples representing acute and convalescent COVID-19 were sourced from the United States, Italy and Spain. Nucleic acid was either cDNA or gDNA, and it came from T cells, B-cell-depleted T cells, or PBMCs.

The CDR3 runs 14 residues. CDR1 is LNHDA, CDR2 SQIVND, per germline (reference sequence). The trim removed 4 bases at V and 9 bases at J, leaving 8 bases unmatched. Per the original data handling: Quantification of nucleated cells was approximated via reference gene primer amplification. Some clones are missing from TCRdb's copy, which holds only in-frame ones; the method was immunoSEQ multiplex PCR. Clone size and the V and J calls come from that table; the DNA yielded D and trimming. The sample holds about 200,000 clones, roughly 86% seen once. The rearrangement uses TRBV19 and TRBJ1-5, with TRBD1 matching 8 bases. The sequencing input was peripheral blood. The source of this sequence is a woman in her 70s with active or convalescent COVID-19. CDR3 DNA: TGTGCCAGTAGTACCGGACAGGGCGTTAGGCCCCAGCATTTT. It codes for CASSTGQGVRPQHF.